This TCR beta chain derives from a study of T cell responses to AZD1222 COVID-19 vaccine. Whole-study results and caveats: Epitopes outside B.1.351 and B.1.1.7 mutated regions reportedly drew nearly half of spike TCRs. White British ancestry dominated among donors, who included more females, and clonal diversity was possibly underestimated. The CD4 TCRs associated with vaccination extended across spike and predominated at 160-218 and 743-854.

Clones were sequenced by immunoSEQ multiplex PCR, and TCRdb holds only the in-frame ones, with some missing. The sample holds approximately 140,000 clones; more than 85% are singletons and the top ten take about 3%. The V gene lost 4 bases and the J gene lost 2 bases, with 9 bases spanning the gap. CDR3 length: 14 residues. Germline CDR1 and CDR2: MRHNA and SNTAGT. As regards this clone: Its antigen is still unknown.

This sample comprised peripheral blood, obtained on day 0 of AZD1222 vaccination. This clonotype originated in an adult in good health. This sequence joins TRBV6-4 and TRBJ1-5; D is unclear. The CDR3 coding sequence is TGTGCCAGCAGTGCAGAGGACGGCAATCAGCCCCAGCATTTT. Protein sequence: CASSAEDGNQPQHF.